The T cell receptor (beta chain) described here comes from a study of human versus mouse CDR3 diversity and MHC coevolution. At the level of the study: The immunoSEQ assay reportedly detects one in 200,000 T cells.

This clone was counted once. The CDR3 runs 14 residues. Between the trimmed V and J ends, which lost 2 bases and 2 bases, there was a span of 8 bases. Germline lookup yields CDR1 MNHEY and CDR2 SMNVEV (reference sequence). Only in-frame clones appear in the TCRdb table, and some are missing; sequencing was by immunoSEQ multiplex PCR. The repertoire holds roughly 81,000 clones, with around 95% as singletons. The sequence was obtained from a person aged 25-75 years in good health. The rearrangement links TRBV27 to TRBJ2-3; D is undetermined. Specimen: naive CD4+ T cells from blood. The sample's subset: CD45RO-negative CD62L-positive naive CD4 T cells. The CDR3 protein is CASSLDFPTDTQYF. CDR3 DNA sequence: TGTGCCAGCAGTTTAGACTTTCCCACAGATACGCAGTATTTT.